These 18 T cell receptor beta chains share one sample of origin, sequenced in a study of blood T cells in healthy people across ages (dated by TCRdb to about 2015). Library prep was done by 5' RACE. A second PCR of 7 to 11 cycles was performed with a sample-barcoded 5' primer and a J-beta primer mix. TCRdb cleaned the public reads at Q25 with fastp, built clones with MiXCR and kept in-frame beta chains. Each CDR3 protein appears once, grouped with its most common genes and DNA. Within this sample are over 1,500,000 distinct CDR3 sequences, with around 40% of them counted one time only. The ten largest clonotypes hold approximately 22% of the sample. The sample consisted of blood. These receptors all come from a human donor in good health.

This clonotype was seen more than once but under ten times. This chain links TRBV29-1 with TRBJ2-1; the D gene is possibly TRBD2 (5 bases). The CDR3 totals 11 residues. The V end was cut by 8 bases, the J end by 7 bases, with 12 bases between. Germline CDR1 reads SQVTM; CDR2 reads ANQGSEA. The CDR3 reads CSTRWRNEQFF. CDR3 bases: TGCAGCACGAGGTGGAGGAATGAGCAGTTCTTC.

This clonotype appeared a few times. This chain connects TRBV29-1 to TRBJ2-3, with 10 bases lining up with TRBD2. Germline CDR1 is SQVTM and CDR2 is ANQGSEA. J gave up 6 bases and V 6 bases, and 12 bases lay outside the gene matches. The CDR3 is made up of 15 amino acids. The CDR3 region is CSVTPPSGGLDTQYF. The CDR3 coding sequence is TGCAGCGTAACCCCTCCTAGCGGGGGATTGGATACGCAGTATTTT.

This chain links TRBV7-2 with TRBJ2-2; 9 nucleotides align to TRBD2. CDR3 length: 16 amino acids. Per the germline V gene, CDR1 is SGHTA and CDR2 is FQGNSA. Trimming removed 5 bases from V and 2 bases from J; junction bases left unmatched: 6. As DNA, the CDR3 is TGTGCCAGCAGCCAAATAGCGGGGGTAAACACCGGGGAGCTGTTTTTT. Encoded protein: CASSQIAGVNTGELFF.

This chain links TRBV12-5 with TRBJ2-1; 12 bases map to TRBD1. CDR1 LGHNT and CDR2 FRNRAP come from the germline V gene. J lost 9 bases, V lost 6 bases, and 12 bases had no gene match. This CDR3 is built from 16 residues. The CDR3 is CASGTRDRGLYSEQFF. As DNA, the CDR3 is TGTGCTAGTGGAACCCGGGACAGGGGGCTCTATAGTGAGCAGTTCTTC. The full variable domain, rest sourced from reference TRBV12-5 and TRBJ2-1, is DARVTQTPRHKVTEMGQEVTMRCQPILGHNTVFWYRQTMMQGLELLAYFRNRAPLDDSGMPKDRFSAEMPDATLATLKIQPSEPRDSAVYFCASGTRDRGLYSEQFFGPGTRLTVL.

This rearrangement joins TRBV7-2 to TRBJ2-1; D may be TRBD2 (6 bases). There are 14 residues in the CDR3. Trimming removed 5 bases at V and 5 bases at J, with 13 bases between. Germline values: CDR1 SGHTA, CDR2 FQGNSA. The CDR3 nucleotides are TGTGCCAGCAGCGTTAGCGGTCCTAACAATGAGCAGTTCTTC. As protein: CASSVSGPNNEQFF.

This clonotype showed up just a few times. The V gene is TRBV9, the J gene TRBJ2-3, with D unclear. Germline CDR1 is SGDLS and CDR2 is YYNGEE. The CDR3 sequence is 14 residues long. Trimming took off 0 bases at V and 4 bases at J, with 9 bases between the two ends. The CDR3 reads CASSVVGSADTQYF. CDR3 sequence (DNA): TGTGCCAGCAGCGTAGTAGGGTCCGCAGATACGCAGTATTTT.

This clonotype came up a few times. J is TRBJ1-2 and V is TRBV27, with TRBD1 matching 7 bases. Germline values: CDR1 MNHEY, CDR2 SMNVEV (reference sequence). Germline trimming cut 5 bases from V and 3 bases from J; bases unmatched to any gene: 6. The CDR3 contains 14 residues. The CDR3 reads CASSPRGNHYGYTF. CDR3 coding DNA: TGTGCCAGCAGTCCCAGGGGGAATCACTATGGCTACACCTTC.

This clonotype was seen a handful of times. The chain couples TRBV6-5 to TRBJ2-7; D may be TRBD1 (5 bases). Germline CDR1 is MNHEY and CDR2 is SVGAGI. The CDR3 is 15 amino acids. The V end was cut by 0 bases, the J end by 2 bases, with 11 bases between. The CDR3 DNA reads TGTGCCAGCAGTTACTCCAGGGCCACCGCCTACGAGCAGTACTTC. Amino acid sequence: CASSYSRATAYEQYF.

This clonotype has just a few counts. The rearrangement joins TRBV28 to TRBJ2-7; the D is unclear. This CDR3 spans 13 amino acids. The germline V gene has CDR1 MDHEN and CDR2 SYDVKM. The ends were cut back, 1 base at V and 3 bases at J, with 7 bases in the middle. In nucleotides, the CDR3 is TGTGCCAGCAGTTTATCGGTTCGCTACGAGCAGTACTTC. Translated: CASSLSVRYEQYF.

J is TRBJ2-7 and V is TRBV20-1; TRBD1 aligns across 10 bases. After removal of 4 bases from V and 1 base from J, the junction contained 4 bases not matched to a gene. CDR3 length: 14 amino acids. Looked up from germline, CDR1 is DFQATT and CDR2 is SNEGSKA (reference sequence). CDR3 amino acids: CSAIGQGGSYEQYF. CDR3 nucleotide sequence: TGCAGTGCTATTGGACAGGGGGGTTCCTACGAGCAGTACTTC.

This sequence joins TRBV20-1 and TRBJ1-2, with 8 bases matching TRBD1. CDR1 is DFQATT and CDR2 is SNEGSKA in the germline V gene (reference sequence). This CDR3 is built from 14 residues. V dropped 0 bases and J dropped 1; count of bases not matched to a gene: 1. The CDR3 here is CSAREQGDNYGYTF. CDR3 DNA: TGCAGTGCTAGAGAACAGGGGGATAACTATGGCTACACCTTC.

V usage is TRBV7-2 and J usage is TRBJ1-1; 9 nucleotides line up with TRBD1. This CDR3 has 18 amino acids. In germline, CDR1 is SGHTA, CDR2 FQGNSA. The V segment lost 3 bases and the J segment 3 bases; nucleotides outside the gene matches: 14. The CDR3 nucleotides read TGTGCCAGCAGCTTGCCGGACAGGGGAAGGTCTTGGGACACTGAAGCTTTCTTT. Its translation is CASSLPDRGRSWDTEAFF.

The J gene is TRBJ2-1, the V gene TRBV20-1, with TRBD1 identical over 8 bases. This CDR3 is built from 14 residues. J gave up 5 bases and V 6 bases, and 9 bases lay outside the gene matches. Germline V gene data show CDR1 as DFQATT and CDR2 as SNEGSKA (reference sequence). The CDR3 is CSAPRDRPNNEQFF. The CDR3 bases are TGCAGTGCACCGAGGGACAGGCCTAACAATGAGCAGTTCTTC.

The chain employs TRBV6-5 and TRBJ2-2; no reliable D call. Germline V gene lookup returns CDR1 MNHEY and CDR2 SVGAGI. V was cut by 2 bases and J by 1 base, with 5 bases left in between. The CDR3 is 14 residues long. The CDR3 spells CASSYRVNTGELFF. CDR3 bases: TGTGCCAGCAGTTACAGAGTGAACACCGGGGAGCTGTTTTTT.

The table lists this clonotype with a few counts. V and J are TRBV24-1 and TRBJ2-3; weak D call: TRBD1 (6 bases). Between the trimmed V and J ends, which lost 5 bases and 6 bases, there was a span of 11 bases. In germline, CDR1 is KGHDR, CDR2 SFDVKD. There are 13 residues in the CDR3. The CDR3 nucleotides are TGTGCCACCAGTGTTTCAGGGGCCGATACGCAGTATTTT. This encodes CATSVSGADTQYF.

This clonotype was counted a few times. V is TRBV6-1 and J is TRBJ1-1; D is ambiguous. The germline V and J ends were trimmed by 4 bases and 3 bases, with 12 bases remaining between them. Per the germline V gene, CDR1 is MNHNS and CDR2 is SASEGT. The CDR3 is 14 amino acids. The DNA of the CDR3 is TGTGCCAGCAGTGTAGCGGGGTCGGACACTGAAGCTTTCTTT. Residues: CASSVAGSDTEAFF.

V gene TRBV4-2 combines with J gene TRBJ2-1; 11 bases match TRBD2. Germline V CDR1 and CDR2: LGHNA, YNFKEQ. V trimming: 0 bases; J trimming: 8 bases; junction bases outside the gene matches: 6. The CDR3 is 16 residues long. The CDR3 sequence: CASSQDPSGGTYEQFF. Here the CDR3 DNA reads TGTGCCAGCAGCCAAGACCCTAGCGGGGGGACCTATGAGCAGTTCTTC.

The chain carries TRBV10-3 and TRBJ2-7; TRBD1 might be the D (6 bases). This CDR3 region has 12 residues. The germline V gene encodes CDR1 ENHRY and CDR2 SYGVKD. V was clipped by 9 bases and J by 1 base, with 10 bases between them. The CDR3 nucleotides are TGTGCCATTCGGGACAATTCCTACGAGCAGTACTTC. Protein: CAIRDNSYEQYF.